This T cell receptor (beta chain) stems from a study of T cells in localized non-small cell lung cancer. TCRdb keeps only in-frame clones here, not all; method: immunoSEQ multiplex PCR. In the table there are tens of thousands of clones, about 84% of which are singletons. On this clone itself: Its target is not known.

This CDR3 spans 11 amino acids. Trimming stripped 4 bases from V and 6 bases from J, with 10 bases between. Germline values: CDR1 SQVTM, CDR2 ANQGSEA. Findings and caveats of the study: The appearance of a median approximately 60 of the top 100 tumor clones was seen in adjacent lung. Greater blood T cell density accompanied longer overall survival.

This sequence originates from a man aged 40-75 years with stage III squamous cell lung carcinoma. This sequence joins TRBV29-1 and TRBJ2-7; D may be TRBD2 (5 bases). The sample in question was peripheral blood, obtained before any cancer treatment. CDR3 protein: CSVGIGSEQYV. The DNA for the CDR3 is TGCAGCGTTGGGATTGGGAGCGAGCAGTACGTC.